The next 12 T cell receptor beta chains were all read from a single sample in a study of Ad26.COV2.S vaccination and SARS-CoV-2 variants. Treatment of the sample: 15 to 20 received Ad26.COV2.S at low or high dose, single or two shots; about five received placebo; per-sample allocation not given. Samples were taken on day 63 after the first vaccine or placebo injection. Clones were read by immunoSEQ multiplex PCR, and TCRdb kept only the in-frame ones, dropping some. The sample lists about 410,000 clones, approximately 90% occurring once. The sequences come from peripheral blood, collected in a trial of Ad26.COV2.S vaccine versus placebo. The receptor source for this set is a person aged 18 to 59 who received the Ad26.COV2.S COVID-19 vaccine or a placebo.

Note on this clone: The sample has other DNA sequences that encode this CDR3 too. The chain links TRBV4-1 to TRBJ2-7; no firm D call. CDR1 is MGHRA, CDR2 YSYEKL, per germline. The CDR3 consists of 13 residues. With 4 bases removed from V and 0 bases from J, the gap between germline ends came to 7 bases. The CDR3 DNA reads as TGCGCCAGCAGCCTTGCCGCCTCCTACGAGCAGTACTTC. This encodes CASSLAASYEQYF.

The rearrangement links TRBV9 to TRBJ1-6, with TRBD1 as a possible D gene (5 bases). Trimming removed 4 bases at V and 7 bases at J, with 15 bases between. Germline V lookup: CDR1 SGDLS, CDR2 YYNGEE. CDR3 length: 15 amino acids. The CDR3 nucleotides read TGTGCCAGCAGCTCAGGGCTGGGGCTAAATTCACCCCTCCACTTT. Protein: CASSSGLGLNSPLHF.

This chain connects TRBV11-3 to TRBJ2-2; 7 positions match TRBD1. Germline assignment: CDR1 SGHNT and CDR2 YENEEA. With 5 bases clipped from V and 2 bases from J, the junction kept 8 bases outside the gene matches. The CDR3 consists of 16 residues. Here the CDR3 reads CASSPGAGGNTGELFF. CDR3 nucleotide sequence: TGTGCCAGCAGCCCCGGGGCAGGGGGAAACACCGGGGAGCTGTTTTTT.

This chain uses TRBV11-3 with TRBJ1-2; D unclear. CDR1 and CDR2 (germline): SGHNT, YENEEA. The germline V and J ends were trimmed by 1 base and 8 bases, with 8 bases remaining between them. There are 12 residues in the CDR3. CDR3 DNA: TGTGCCAGCAGCTTAGCCCCGGCCGGCTACACCTTC. It translates to CASSLAPAGYTF.

The sample holds one count of this clone. V usage is TRBV20-1 and J usage is TRBJ2-1; D gene ambiguous. CDR1 and CDR2 from the germline V gene are DFQATT and SNEGSKA (reference sequence). Trimming stripped 6 bases from V and 8 bases from J, with 8 bases between. This CDR3 is 10 amino acids long. The CDR3 sequence: CSAERDEQFF. DNA of the CDR3: TGCAGTGCCGAAAGGGATGAGCAGTTCTTC.

Here the CDR3 reads CASSSSGTSRTNEKLFF. The CDR3 nucleotides read TGTGCCAGCAGCTCGTCTGGGACTTCGAGGACTAATGAAAAACTGTTTTTT. The chain carries TRBV3-1 (or the pseudogene TRBV3-2) and TRBJ1-4; D might be TRBD1 (5 bases). The CDR3 is 17 residues long. Germline values: CDR1 LGHDT, CDR2 YNNKEL (reference sequence). The ends were cut back, 5 bases at V and 2 bases at J, with 18 bases in the middle.

J is TRBJ1-5 and V is TRBV7-9, with a tentative D call TRBD1 (5 bases). CDR1 is SEHNR, CDR2 FQNEAQ, per germline (reference sequence). This CDR3 comprises 15 residues. V lost 3 bases and J 4 bases, leaving 13 bases between the germline ends. The CDR3 protein is CASSFWDGSNQPQHF. CDR3 DNA sequence: TGTGCCAGCAGCTTTTGGGACGGATCAAATCAGCCCCAGCATTTT.

The chain links TRBV7-8 to TRBJ2-5, with 11 nucleotides matching TRBD2. Germline lookup yields CDR1 SGHVS and CDR2 FQNEAQ. The CDR3 totals 16 residues. V lost 5 bases, J lost 1 base, and 6 bases stayed unmatched. This CDR3 reads CASSPRLAGPQETQYF. CDR3 coding DNA: TGTGCCAGCAGCCCACGACTAGCGGGGCCCCAAGAGACCCAGTACTTC.

The V and J genes are TRBV7-8 and TRBJ2-7, with 7 bases lining up with TRBD1. Germline V gene sequence: CDR1 SGHVS, CDR2 FQNEAQ. The CDR3 has 14 amino acids. The ends lost 5 bases at V and 5 bases at J; junction bases unmatched: 9. The CDR3 region is CASSRDRAADEQYF. CDR3 bases: TGTGCCAGCAGCCGAGACAGGGCTGCCGACGAGCAGTACTTC.

This chain links TRBV3-1 (or the pseudogene TRBV3-2) with TRBJ2-6; 7 nucleotides match TRBD1. Germline CDR1 and CDR2: LGHDT and YNNKEL (reference sequence). CDR3 length: 14 residues. J gave up 8 bases and V 4 bases, and 5 bases lay outside the gene matches. In nucleotides, the CDR3 is TGTGCCAGCAGCCTTCTGACAGGGACCAACGTCCTGACTTTC. Translation: CASSLLTGTNVLTF.

V usage is TRBV9 and J usage is TRBJ1-2, with D tentatively TRBD1 (5 bases). The CDR3 spans 14 residues. The germline gives CDR1 SGDLS, CDR2 YYNGEE. Trimming shortened V by 3 bases and J by 6 bases, and 15 bases separated the two germline ends. The DNA of the CDR3 is TGTGCCAGCAGCGAGGGGACGTGGGGCGATGGCTACACCTTC. This gives the protein CASSEGTWGDGYTF.

CDR3 sequence: CASSLLGYTDTQYF. CDR3 nucleotide sequence: TGCGCCAGCAGTTTGTTGGGGTACACAGATACGCAGTATTTT. The genes are TRBV10-2 and TRBJ2-3; D remains ambiguous. The CDR3 covers 14 residues. The V end lost 5 bases, the J end lost 2 bases, and 11 bases lay between the germline ends. Germline V CDR1 and CDR2: WSHSY, SAAADI.